Sequencing of this TCR beta chain was carried out in a study of blood T cells in healthy people across ages. A J-beta primer mix and a sample-barcoded 5' primer were used in a second PCR of roughly 6 to 12 cycles. TCRdb independently ran MiXCR on the 5' RACE reads; one entry per CDR3 protein. This table holds about 400,000 distinct CDR3 sequences, about 52% found once. The sample holds a few counts of this clonotype. Sequencing was done on a sample of blood. This receptor was identified in a man in his sixties in good health.

This CDR3 reads CASSSGQGGNIQYF. DNA for the CDR3: TGCGCCAGCAGCTCGGGACAGGGCGGGAACATTCAGTACTTC. The J gene is TRBJ2-4, the V gene TRBV5-1, with 9 nucleotides matching TRBD1. Germline V lookup: CDR1 SGHRS, CDR2 YFSETQ. This CDR3 has 14 amino acids. Trimming at V came to 3 bases and at J to 7 bases, leaving 5 bases not matched to a gene.